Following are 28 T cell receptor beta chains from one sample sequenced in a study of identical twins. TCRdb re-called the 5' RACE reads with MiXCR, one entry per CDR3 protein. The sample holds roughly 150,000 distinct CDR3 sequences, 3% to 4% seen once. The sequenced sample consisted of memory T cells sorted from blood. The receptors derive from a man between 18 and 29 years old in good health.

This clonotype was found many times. This CDR3 is CAISPMAEMGYTF. CDR3 sequence (DNA): TGTGCCATCAGTCCCATGGCGGAGATGGGCTACACCTTC. This chain joins TRBV10-3 and TRBJ1-2; no clear D gene. The CDR3 contains 13 residues. The germline V gene encodes CDR1 ENHRY and CDR2 SYGVKD. Trimming took off 5 bases at V and 8 bases at J, with 15 bases between the two ends.

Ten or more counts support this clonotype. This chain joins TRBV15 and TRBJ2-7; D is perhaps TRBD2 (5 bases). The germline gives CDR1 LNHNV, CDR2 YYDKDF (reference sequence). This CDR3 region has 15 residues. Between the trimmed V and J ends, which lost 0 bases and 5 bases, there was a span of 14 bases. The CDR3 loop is CATSRDVGVVHEQYV. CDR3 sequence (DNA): TGTGCCACCAGCAGAGATGTGGGAGTGGTCCACGAGCAGTACGTC.

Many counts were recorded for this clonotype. The CDR3 reads CASSLQGGDIQYF. CDR3 bases: TGTGCCAGCAGCTTACAGGGAGGCGACATTCAGTACTTC. The chain has TRBV11-2 and TRBJ2-4; D may be TRBD2 (6 bases). V was shortened by 2 bases and J by 8 bases, with 10 bases between the two germline ends. The germline gives CDR1 SGHAT, CDR2 FQNNGV. The CDR3 loop spans 13 amino acids.

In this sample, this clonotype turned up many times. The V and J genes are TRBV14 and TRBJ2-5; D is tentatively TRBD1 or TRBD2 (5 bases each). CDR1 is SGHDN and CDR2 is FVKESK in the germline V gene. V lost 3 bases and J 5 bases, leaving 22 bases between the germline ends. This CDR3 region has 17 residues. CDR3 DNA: TGTGCCAGCAGCCAGCCTACTGAGGGGTTCTGGGGGGAGACCCAGTACTTC. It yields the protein CASSQPTEGFWGETQYF.

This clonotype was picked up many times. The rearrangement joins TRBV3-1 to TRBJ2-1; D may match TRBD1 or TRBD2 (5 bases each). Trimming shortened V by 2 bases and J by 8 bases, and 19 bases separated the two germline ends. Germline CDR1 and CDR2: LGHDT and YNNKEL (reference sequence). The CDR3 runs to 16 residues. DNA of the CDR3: TGTGCCAGCAGCCAACCCCGAGAGGGGAGTCTCTATGAGCAGTTCTTC. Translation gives CASSQPREGSLYEQFF.

CDR3 sequence: CSATKLAGVDTQYF. Written as DNA, the CDR3 is TGCAGTGCCACTAAATTAGCGGGAGTAGATACGCAGTATTTT. The chain employs TRBV20-1 and TRBJ2-3; 9 bases are a match to TRBD2. Germline CDR1 and CDR2: DFQATT and SNEGSKA (reference sequence). The CDR3 has 14 amino acids. J lost 5 bases, V lost 6 bases, and 9 bases had no gene match.

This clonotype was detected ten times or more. CDR3 sequence: CASSRGTASSYEQYF. The CDR3 DNA reads as TGCGCCAGCAGCCGGGGGACAGCGAGCTCCTACGAGCAGTACTTC. This chain links TRBV5-1 with TRBJ2-7, with D perhaps matching TRBD1 (7 bases). The CDR3 covers 15 residues. With 4 bases removed from V and 0 bases from J, the gap between germline ends came to 14 bases. Germline V lookup: CDR1 SGHRS, CDR2 YFSETQ.

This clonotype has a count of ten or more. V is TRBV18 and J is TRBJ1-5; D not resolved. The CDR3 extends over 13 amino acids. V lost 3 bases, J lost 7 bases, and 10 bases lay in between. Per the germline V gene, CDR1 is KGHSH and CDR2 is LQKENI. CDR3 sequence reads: CASSPNGVQPQHF. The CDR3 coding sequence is TGTGCCAGCTCACCCAATGGGGTACAGCCCCAGCATTTT.

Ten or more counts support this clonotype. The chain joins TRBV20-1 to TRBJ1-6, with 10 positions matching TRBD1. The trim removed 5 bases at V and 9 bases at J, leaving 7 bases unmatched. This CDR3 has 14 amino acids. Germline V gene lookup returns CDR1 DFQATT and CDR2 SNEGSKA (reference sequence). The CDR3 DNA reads TGCAGTGCTTCTTTGGGACAGGGGAGTTCACCCCTCCACTTT. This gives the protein CSASLGQGSSPLHF.

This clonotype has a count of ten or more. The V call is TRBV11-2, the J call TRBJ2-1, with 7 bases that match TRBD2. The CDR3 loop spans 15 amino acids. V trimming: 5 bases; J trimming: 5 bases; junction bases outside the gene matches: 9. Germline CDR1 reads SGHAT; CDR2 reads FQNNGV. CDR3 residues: CASSLLGLEDNEQFF. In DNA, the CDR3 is TGTGCCAGCAGCCTCCTTGGACTAGAAGACAATGAGCAGTTCTTC.

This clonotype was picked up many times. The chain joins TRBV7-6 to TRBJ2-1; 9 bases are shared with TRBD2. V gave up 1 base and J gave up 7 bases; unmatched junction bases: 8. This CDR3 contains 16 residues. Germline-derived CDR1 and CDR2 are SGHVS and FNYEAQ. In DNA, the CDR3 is TGTGCCAGCAGCTTAGGTGGGGCTAGCGGGACAAATGAGCAGTTCTTC. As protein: CASSLGGASGTNEQFF.

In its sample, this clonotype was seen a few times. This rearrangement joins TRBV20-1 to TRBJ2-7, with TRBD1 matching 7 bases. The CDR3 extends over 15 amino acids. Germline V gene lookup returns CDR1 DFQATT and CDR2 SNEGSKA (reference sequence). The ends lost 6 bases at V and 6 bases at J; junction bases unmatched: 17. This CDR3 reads CSAVPRDRVRVEQYF. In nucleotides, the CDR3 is TGCAGTGCCGTACCCCGGGACAGAGTACGAGTCGAGCAGTACTTC.

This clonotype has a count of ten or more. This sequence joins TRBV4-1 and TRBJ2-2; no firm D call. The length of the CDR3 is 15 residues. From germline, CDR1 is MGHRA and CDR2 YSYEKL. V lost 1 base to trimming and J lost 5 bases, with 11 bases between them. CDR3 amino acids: CASSQVRGVTGELFF. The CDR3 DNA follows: TGCGCCAGCAGCCAAGTCCGAGGTGTTACCGGGGAGCTGTTTTTT.

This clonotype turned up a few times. The CDR3 DNA sequence: TGTGCCACCAGTGACAACGGACAGGACACAGATACGCAGTATTTT. This codes for CATSDNGQDTDTQYF. This chain connects TRBV24-1 to TRBJ2-3, with 7 bases aligning to TRBD1. The CDR3 is 15 amino acids. J gave up 2 bases and V 4 bases, and 5 bases lay outside the gene matches. Germline V lookup: CDR1 KGHDR, CDR2 SFDVKD.

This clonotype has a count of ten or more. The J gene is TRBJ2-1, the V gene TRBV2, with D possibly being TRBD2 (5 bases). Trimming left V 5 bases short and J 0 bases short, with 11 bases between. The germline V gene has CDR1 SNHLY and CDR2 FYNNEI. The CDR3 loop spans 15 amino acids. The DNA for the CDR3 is TGTGCCAGCAGTAGCGCGGGTAGCTCCTACAATGAGCAGTTCTTC. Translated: CASSSAGSSYNEQFF.

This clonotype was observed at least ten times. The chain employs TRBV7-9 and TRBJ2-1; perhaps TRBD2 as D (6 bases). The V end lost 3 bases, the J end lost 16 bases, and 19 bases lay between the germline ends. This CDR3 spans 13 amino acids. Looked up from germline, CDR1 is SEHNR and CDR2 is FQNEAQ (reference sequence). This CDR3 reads CASSFGASDPQFF. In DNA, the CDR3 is TGTGCCAGCAGCTTTGGGGCTAGCGACCCGCAATTCTTC.

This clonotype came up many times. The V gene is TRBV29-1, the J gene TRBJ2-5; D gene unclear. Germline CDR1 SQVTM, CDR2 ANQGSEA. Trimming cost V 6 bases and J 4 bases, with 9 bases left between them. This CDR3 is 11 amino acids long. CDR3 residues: CSVPTRETQYF. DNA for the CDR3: TGCAGCGTCCCGACCCGAGAGACCCAGTACTTC.

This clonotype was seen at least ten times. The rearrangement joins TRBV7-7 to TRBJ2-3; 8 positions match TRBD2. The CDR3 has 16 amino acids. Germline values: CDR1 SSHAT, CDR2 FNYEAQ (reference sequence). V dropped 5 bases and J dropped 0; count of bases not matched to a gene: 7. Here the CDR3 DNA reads TGTGCCAGCAGCCCCCTTCGGGGGGGAAGCACAGATACGCAGTATTTT. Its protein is CASSPLRGGSTDTQYF.

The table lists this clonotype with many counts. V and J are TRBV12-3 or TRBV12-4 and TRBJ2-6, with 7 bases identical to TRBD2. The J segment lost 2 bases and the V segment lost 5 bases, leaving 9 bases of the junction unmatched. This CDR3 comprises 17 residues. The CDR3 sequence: CASSTPGLWAGANVLTF. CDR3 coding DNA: TGTGCCAGCAGTACTCCGGGACTATGGGCTGGGGCCAACGTCCTGACTTTC.

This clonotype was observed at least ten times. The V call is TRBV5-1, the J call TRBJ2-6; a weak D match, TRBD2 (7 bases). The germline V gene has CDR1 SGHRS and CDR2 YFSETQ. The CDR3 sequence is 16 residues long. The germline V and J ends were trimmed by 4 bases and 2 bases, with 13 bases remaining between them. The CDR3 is CASSMSGGAGANVLTF. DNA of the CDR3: TGCGCCAGCAGCATGTCGGGGGGCGCTGGGGCCAACGTCCTGACTTTC.

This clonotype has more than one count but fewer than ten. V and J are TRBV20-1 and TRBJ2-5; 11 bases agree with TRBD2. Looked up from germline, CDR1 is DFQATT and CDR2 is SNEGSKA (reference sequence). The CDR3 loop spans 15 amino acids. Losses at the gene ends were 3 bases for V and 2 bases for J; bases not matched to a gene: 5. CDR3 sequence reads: CSASPSGRTQETQYF. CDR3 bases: TGCAGTGCTAGTCCTAGCGGGAGGACTCAAGAGACCCAGTACTTC.

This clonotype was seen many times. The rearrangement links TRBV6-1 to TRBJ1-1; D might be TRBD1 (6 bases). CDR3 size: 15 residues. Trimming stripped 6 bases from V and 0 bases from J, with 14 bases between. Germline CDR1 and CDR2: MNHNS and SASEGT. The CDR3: CASRTSGTMNTEAFF. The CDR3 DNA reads TGTGCCAGCAGAACCTCCGGGACAATGAACACTGAAGCTTTCTTT.

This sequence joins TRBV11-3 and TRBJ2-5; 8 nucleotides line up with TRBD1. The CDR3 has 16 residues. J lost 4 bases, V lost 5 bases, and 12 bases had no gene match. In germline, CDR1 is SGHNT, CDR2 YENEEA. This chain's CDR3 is CASSPRQGRVGETQYF. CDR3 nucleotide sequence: TGTGCCAGCAGCCCCCGACAGGGGCGGGTAGGAGAGACCCAGTACTTC.

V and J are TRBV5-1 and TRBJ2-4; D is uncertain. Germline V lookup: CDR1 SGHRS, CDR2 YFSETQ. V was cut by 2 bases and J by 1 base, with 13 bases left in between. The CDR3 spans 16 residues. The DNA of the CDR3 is TGCGCCAGCAGCTTACGTACGGGCCTTGCCAAAAACATTCAGTACTTC. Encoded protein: CASSLRTGLAKNIQYF.

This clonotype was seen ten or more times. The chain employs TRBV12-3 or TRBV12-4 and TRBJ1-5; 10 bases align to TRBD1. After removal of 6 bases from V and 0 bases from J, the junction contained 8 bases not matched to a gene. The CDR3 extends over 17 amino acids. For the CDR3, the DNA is TGTGCCAGCAGAAGGACAGGGGGGGGATATAGCAATCAGCCCCAGCATTTT. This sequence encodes CASRRTGGGYSNQPQHF.

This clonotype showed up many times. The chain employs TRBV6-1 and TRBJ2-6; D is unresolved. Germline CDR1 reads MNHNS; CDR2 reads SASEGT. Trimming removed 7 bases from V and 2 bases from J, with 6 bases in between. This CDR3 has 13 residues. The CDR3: CASTLAGANVLTF. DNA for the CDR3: TGTGCCAGCACCCTCGCTGGGGCCAACGTCCTGACTTTC.

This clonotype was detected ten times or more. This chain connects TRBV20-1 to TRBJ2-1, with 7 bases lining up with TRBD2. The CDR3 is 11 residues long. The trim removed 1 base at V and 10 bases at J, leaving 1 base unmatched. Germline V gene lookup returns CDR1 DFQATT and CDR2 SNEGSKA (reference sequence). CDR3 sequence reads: CSARVGGEQFF. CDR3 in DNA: TGCAGTGCTAGAGTGGGGGGGGAGCAGTTCTTC.

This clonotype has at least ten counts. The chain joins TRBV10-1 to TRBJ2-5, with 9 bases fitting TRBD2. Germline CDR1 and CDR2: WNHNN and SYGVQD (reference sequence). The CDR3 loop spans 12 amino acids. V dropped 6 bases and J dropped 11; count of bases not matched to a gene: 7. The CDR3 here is CASSSGGTNQYF. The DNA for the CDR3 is TGCGCCAGCAGCAGCGGGGGGACTAATCAGTACTTC.